These 20 T cell receptor beta chains were sequenced from one sample in a study of OX40 agonist ivuxolimab in advanced cancers. Only in-frame clones appear in the TCRdb table, and some are missing; sequencing was by immunoSEQ multiplex PCR. The table has 7,900 or so clones, about 74% seen once; the top ten hold around 25%. The specimen was CD4+ or CD8+ T cells sorted from blood, collected in a trial of the OX40 agonist ivuxolimab. The origin of the receptors is an adult with an advanced solid tumor such as melanoma, head and neck, liver or kidney cancer.

This clone occurred once. The chain combines TRBV9 with TRBJ2-1; D is possibly TRBD1 (6 bases). There are 13 residues in the CDR3. Trimming shortened V by 6 bases and J by 2 bases, and 9 bases separated the two germline ends. In germline, CDR1 is SGDLS, CDR2 YYNGEE. In DNA form, the CDR3 reads TGTGCCAGCAATACAGGGACCTACAATGAGCAGTTCTTC. This gives the protein CASNTGTYNEQFF.

The CDR3 protein is CASGVFGVLRTEAFF. The CDR3 DNA reads as TGTGCCAGCGGTGTATTCGGGGTATTGAGGACTGAAGCTTTCTTT. The chain has TRBV6-4 and TRBJ1-1; D is unresolved. CDR3 length: 15 residues. The ends were cut back, 8 bases at V and 5 bases at J, with 21 bases in the middle. Germline V lookup: CDR1 MRHNA, CDR2 SNTAGT.

The V and J genes are TRBV28 and TRBJ2-7; a possible D gene is TRBD2 (6 bases). Trimming cost V 2 bases and J 3 bases, with 11 bases left between them. The germline V gene has CDR1 MDHEN and CDR2 SYDVKM. CDR3 length: 14 residues. CDR3 region: CASSLAGSDYEQYF. CDR3 sequence (DNA): TGTGCCAGCAGTTTAGCGGGGTCGGACTACGAGCAGTACTTC. Full variable domain (rest looked up from reference TRBV28 and TRBJ2-7): DVKVTQSSRYLVKRTGEKVFLECVQDMDHENMFWYRQDPGLGLRLIYFSYDVKMKEKGDIPEGYSVSREKKERFSLILESASTNQTSMYLCASSLAGSDYEQYFGPGTRLTVT.

V is TRBV27 and J is TRBJ2-7, with D possibly called TRBD1 or TRBD2 (5 bases each). The CDR3 contains 13 residues. Trimming cost V 6 bases and J 3 bases, with 12 bases left between them. Germline values: CDR1 MNHEY, CDR2 SMNVEV (reference sequence). The CDR3 protein is CASRPGPYYEQYF. CDR3 DNA: TGTGCCAGCAGGCCGGGACCGTACTACGAGCAGTACTTC.

A remark on this clone: Sequence at one end of the junction differs from germline and may be a read error. The CDR3 protein is CASSHGDRDLVF. The CDR3 region has the DNA TGCGCCAGCAGCCATGGGGACAGGGACCTGGTCTTC. The chain joins TRBV4-1 to TRBJ2-1, with 9 nucleotides matching TRBD1. CDR3 size: 12 residues. Looked up from germline, CDR1 is MGHRA and CDR2 is YSYEKL.

This chain links TRBV15 with TRBJ2-1; D may match TRBD1 or TRBD2 (6 bases each). This CDR3 is built from 14 residues. V was clipped by 1 base and J by 7 bases, with 11 bases between them. The V gene's germline CDR1 is LNHNV and CDR2 YYDKDF (reference sequence). CDR3 bases: TGTGCCACCAGCAGAGTAGAAGGGGGGAATGAGCAGTTCTTC. As protein: CATSRVEGGNEQFF. Using reference TRBV15 and TRBJ2-1 for the parts outside the CDR3, the full variable domain is DAMVIQNPRYQVTQFGKPVTLSCSQTLNHNVMYWYQQKSSQAPKLLFHYYDKDFNNEADTPDNFQSRRPNTSFCFLDIRSPGLGDTAMYLCATSRVEGGNEQFFGPGTRLTVL.

The chain recombines TRBV2 with TRBJ1-3; no clear D gene. CDR3 length: 15 amino acids. Deletions cut 5 bases from V and 1 base from J, with 12 bases between. CDR1 and CDR2 (germline): SNHLY, FYNNEI. The CDR3 coding sequence is TGTGCCAGCAGTTTCGGGCTCAGATCTGGAAACACCATATATTTT. Amino acid sequence: CASSFGLRSGNTIYF.

This clone was observed a few times. The chain is built from TRBV9 and TRBJ2-7; 9 positions agree with TRBD2. CDR3 length: 15 amino acids. The V gene's germline CDR1 is SGDLS and CDR2 YYNGEE. Losses at the gene ends were 4 bases for V and 5 bases for J; bases not matched to a gene: 10. As DNA, the CDR3 is TGTGCCAGCAGCCCTTCCGGGACTAGCCCTGACGAGCAGTACTTC. Translated, it gives CASSPSGTSPDEQYF.

The J gene is TRBJ2-7, the V gene TRBV13, with 10 positions matching TRBD2. Germline values: CDR1 PRHDT, CDR2 FYEKMQ (reference sequence). Trimming removed 2 bases from V and 3 bases from J; junction bases left unmatched: 4. The CDR3 runs 15 residues. The CDR3 DNA follows: TGTGCCAGCAGCTTATCGCTAGCGGGAGTCTACGAGCAGTACTTC. This encodes CASSLSLAGVYEQYF. Full variable domain (missing parts from reference TRBV13 and TRBJ2-7): AAGVIQSPRHLIKEKRETATLKCYPIPRHDTVYWYQQGPGQDPQFLISFYEKMQSDKGSIPDRFSAQQFSDYHSELNMSSLELGDSALYFCASSLSLAGVYEQYFGPGTRLTVT.

This clone has a handful of counts. The rearrangement links TRBV7-9 to TRBJ2-3; 7 positions match TRBD2. The germline gives CDR1 SEHNR, CDR2 FQNEAQ (reference sequence). With 3 bases clipped from V and 5 bases from J, the junction kept 8 bases outside the gene matches. This CDR3 comprises 15 residues. The DNA for the CDR3 is TGTGCCAGCAGCTTGGCCCAGGGAGGGAAAGATACGCAGTATTTT. Protein sequence: CASSLAQGGKDTQYF.

The chain carries TRBV5-4 and TRBJ1-2, with 7 positions matching TRBD1. V shed 4 bases and J 4 bases; nucleotides not matched to a gene: 7. In germline, CDR1 is SGHNT, CDR2 YYREEE (reference sequence). The CDR3 consists of 14 residues. The CDR3 nucleotides are TGTGCCAGCAGCATCGCAGGGGGAAGCTATGGCTACACCTTC. Translated: CASSIAGGSYGYTF. Using reference TRBV5-4 and TRBJ1-2 for the parts outside the CDR3, the full variable domain is ETGVTQSPTHLIKTRGQQVTLRCSSQSGHNTVSWYQQALGQGPQFIFQYYREEENGRGNFPPRFSGLQFPNYSSELNVNALELDDSALYLCASSIAGGSYGYTFGSGTRLTVV.

This clone is a singleton in its sample. This chain links TRBV19 with TRBJ2-1, with D hard to call. Germline lookup yields CDR1 LNHDA and CDR2 SQIVND (reference sequence). Trimming took off 3 bases at V and 10 bases at J, with 13 bases between the two ends. This CDR3 is 13 amino acids long. In nucleotides, the CDR3 is TGTGCCAGTAGTATGGACCCCGGTAGGGAGCAGTTCTTC. Its translation is CASSMDPGREQFF.

The J gene is TRBJ2-1, the V gene TRBV5-1; D is unresolved. The germline gives CDR1 SGHRS, CDR2 YFSETQ. V lost 0 bases, J lost 6 bases, and 4 bases lay in between. The CDR3 has 12 residues. The CDR3 DNA reads TGCGCCAGCAGCTTGGTCCCCAATGAGCAGTTCTTC. Its translation: CASSLVPNEQFF.

The chain links TRBV27 to TRBJ2-5, with 7 nucleotides matching TRBD1. Trimming took 3 bases from V and 5 from J; bases not matched to a gene: 3. Looked up from germline, CDR1 is MNHEY and CDR2 is SMNVEV (reference sequence). This CDR3 spans 13 amino acids. For the CDR3, the DNA is TGTGCCAGCAGTTTCCTGGACAGGGAGACCCAGTACTTC. This sequence encodes CASSFLDRETQYF.

The chain couples TRBV27 to TRBJ2-1, with 10 bases fitting TRBD2. CDR1 is MNHEY and CDR2 is SMNVEV in the germline V gene (reference sequence). The V gene end was trimmed by 6 bases and the J gene end by 4 bases; junction bases not matched to a gene: 6. There are 15 residues in the CDR3. The CDR3 DNA sequence: TGTGCCAGCAGATCCGGGACTAGCGCGTACAATGAGCAGTTCTTC. Its protein is CASRSGTSAYNEQFF.

By share, this clone ranks as medium-sized. V is TRBV28 and J is TRBJ2-7; D is perhaps TRBD1 (6 bases). The germline V gene has CDR1 MDHEN and CDR2 SYDVKM. The CDR3 is 15 amino acids. Trimming cost V 4 bases and J 1 base, with 14 bases left between them. CDR3 nucleotide sequence: TGTGCCAGCAGTTCCCCAGACAGGAATTCCTACGAGCAGTACTTC. Translated, it gives CASSSPDRNSYEQYF.

CDR3: CASSPGTSYYEQYF. The CDR3 nucleotides read TGCGCCAGCAGCCCGGGGACTAGCTATTACGAGCAGTACTTC. V usage is TRBV4-3 and J usage is TRBJ2-7; TRBD2 matches at 9 bases. The J segment lost 4 bases and the V segment lost 4 bases, leaving 5 bases of the junction unmatched. Germline-derived CDR1 and CDR2 are LGHNA and YSLEER. The CDR3 contains 14 residues.

This clone was seen only a few times. The chain carries TRBV7-9 and TRBJ1-1, with 7 positions matching TRBD1. The length of the CDR3 is 16 residues. Germline-derived CDR1 and CDR2 are SEHNR and FQNEAQ (reference sequence). V was pared by 6 bases and J by 5 bases, with 15 bases of the junction left unmatched. DNA of the CDR3: TGTGCCAGCAGTTCCCTAACAGGGGTTTTAGGGACTGAAGCTTTCTTT. This encodes CASSSLTGVLGTEAFF.

The chain carries TRBV5-3 and TRBJ1-2; TRBD1 is a possible D gene (6 bases). TRBV5-3 is sorted into the ORF group, with uncertain function. Trimming cost V 2 bases and J 8 bases, with 10 bases left between them. The CDR3 extends over 12 amino acids. This CDR3 reads CARSLDQGGYTF. The DNA of the CDR3 is TGTGCCAGAAGCTTAGACCAGGGGGGCTACACCTTC.

This clone was detected only once. The chain uses TRBV7-8 and TRBJ2-7; D may be TRBD2 (5 bases). The germline V and J ends were trimmed by 4 bases and 6 bases, with 25 bases remaining between them. The CDR3 length is 17 residues. Germline assignment: CDR1 SGHVS and CDR2 FQNEAQ. CDR3 in amino acids: CASSSLMGSLLLGEQYF. DNA for the CDR3: TGTGCCAGCAGCTCCCTGATGGGGAGCCTTCTCCTAGGCGAGCAGTACTTC. Looking up the rest from reference TRBV7-8 and TRBJ2-7 gives the full variable domain: GAGVSQSPRYKVAKRGQDVALRCDPISGHVSLFWYQQALGQGPEFLTYFQNEAQLDKSGLPSDRFFAERPEGSVSTLKIQRTQQEDSAVYLCASSSLMGSLLLGEQYFGPGTRLTVT.